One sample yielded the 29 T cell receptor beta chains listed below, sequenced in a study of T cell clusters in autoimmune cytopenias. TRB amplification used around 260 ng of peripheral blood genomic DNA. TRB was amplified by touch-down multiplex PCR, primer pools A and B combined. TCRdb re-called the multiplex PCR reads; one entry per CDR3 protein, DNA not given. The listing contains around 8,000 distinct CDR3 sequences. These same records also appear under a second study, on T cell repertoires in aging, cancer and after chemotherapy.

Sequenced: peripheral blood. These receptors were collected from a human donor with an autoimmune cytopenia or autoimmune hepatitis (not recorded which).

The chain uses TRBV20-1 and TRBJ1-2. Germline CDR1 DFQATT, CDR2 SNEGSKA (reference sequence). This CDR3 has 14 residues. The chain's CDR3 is CSASAGIKDYGYTF.

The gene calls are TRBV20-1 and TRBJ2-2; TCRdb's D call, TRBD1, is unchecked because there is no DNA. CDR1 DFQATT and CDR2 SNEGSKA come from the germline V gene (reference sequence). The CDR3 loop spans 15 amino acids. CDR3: CSAQDSDVGTGELFF.

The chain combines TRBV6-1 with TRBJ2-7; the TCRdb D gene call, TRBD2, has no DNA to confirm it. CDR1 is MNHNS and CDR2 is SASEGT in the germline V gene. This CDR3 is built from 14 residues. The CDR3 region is CASNPSGVTYEQYF.

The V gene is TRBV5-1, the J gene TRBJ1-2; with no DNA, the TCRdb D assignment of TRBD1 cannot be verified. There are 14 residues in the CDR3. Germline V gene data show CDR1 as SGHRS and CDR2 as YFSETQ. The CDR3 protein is CASSFSGTGGDYTF.

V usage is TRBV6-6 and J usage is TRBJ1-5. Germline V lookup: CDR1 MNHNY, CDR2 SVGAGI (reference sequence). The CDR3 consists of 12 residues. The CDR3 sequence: CASSYSDQPQHF.

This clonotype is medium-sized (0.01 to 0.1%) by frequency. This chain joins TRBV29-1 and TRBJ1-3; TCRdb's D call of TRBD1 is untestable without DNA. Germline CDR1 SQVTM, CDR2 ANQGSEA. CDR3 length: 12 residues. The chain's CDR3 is CSVAGAGNTIYF.

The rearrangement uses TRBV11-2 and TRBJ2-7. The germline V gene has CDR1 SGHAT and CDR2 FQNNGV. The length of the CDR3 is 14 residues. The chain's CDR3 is CASSLDYISYEQYF. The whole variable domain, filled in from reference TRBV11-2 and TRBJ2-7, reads EAGVAQSPRYKIIEKRQSVAFWCNPISGHATLYWYQQILGQGPKLLIQFQNNGVVDDSQLPKDRFSAERLKGVDSTLKIQPAKLEDSAVYLCASSLDYISYEQYFGPGTRLTVT.

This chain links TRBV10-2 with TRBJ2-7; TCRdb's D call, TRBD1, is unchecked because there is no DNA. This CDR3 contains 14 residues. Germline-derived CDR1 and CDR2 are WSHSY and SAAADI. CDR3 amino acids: CASSAGTEPSEQYF.

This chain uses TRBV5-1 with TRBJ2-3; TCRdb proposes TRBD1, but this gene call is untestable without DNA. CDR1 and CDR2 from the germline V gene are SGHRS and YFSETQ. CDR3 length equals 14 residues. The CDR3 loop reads CASRRTLSTDTQYF.

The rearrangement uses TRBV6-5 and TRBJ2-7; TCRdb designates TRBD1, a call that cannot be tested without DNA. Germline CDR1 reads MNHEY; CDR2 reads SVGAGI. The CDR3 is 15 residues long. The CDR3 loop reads CASSPGGTGASEQYF.

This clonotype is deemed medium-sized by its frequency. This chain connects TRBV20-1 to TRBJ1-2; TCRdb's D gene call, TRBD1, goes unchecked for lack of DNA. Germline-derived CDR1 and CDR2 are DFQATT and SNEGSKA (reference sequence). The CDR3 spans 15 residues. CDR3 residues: CSATIPGQGRYGYTF.

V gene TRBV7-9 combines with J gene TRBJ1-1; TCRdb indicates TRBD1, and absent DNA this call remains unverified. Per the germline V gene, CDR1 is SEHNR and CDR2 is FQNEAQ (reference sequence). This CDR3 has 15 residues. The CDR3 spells CAAGRWATKGTEAFF.

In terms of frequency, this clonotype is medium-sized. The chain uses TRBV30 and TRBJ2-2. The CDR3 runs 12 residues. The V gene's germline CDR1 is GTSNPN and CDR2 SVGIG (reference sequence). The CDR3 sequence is CAWSVGLGELFF.

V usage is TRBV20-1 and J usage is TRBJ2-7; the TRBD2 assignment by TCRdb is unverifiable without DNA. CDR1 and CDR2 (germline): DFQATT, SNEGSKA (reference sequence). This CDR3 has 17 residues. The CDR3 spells CSARRLAGGLFSYEQYF.

CDR3: CASRSQSGRTDTQYF. The chain recombines TRBV12-3 or TRBV12-4 with TRBJ2-3; TCRdb's D gene call, TRBD2, goes unchecked for lack of DNA. This CDR3 spans 15 amino acids.

The CDR3 spells CASSVPGHSTDTQYF. The chain couples TRBV7-9 to TRBJ2-3; TCRdb picks TRBD1, but there is no DNA to check that call. Germline lookup yields CDR1 SEHNR and CDR2 FQNEAQ (reference sequence). This CDR3 has 15 amino acids.

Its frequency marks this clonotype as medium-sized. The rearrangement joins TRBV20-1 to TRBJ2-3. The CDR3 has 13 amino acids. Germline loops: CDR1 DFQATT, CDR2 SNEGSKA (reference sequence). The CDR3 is CSARDSSTDTQYF.

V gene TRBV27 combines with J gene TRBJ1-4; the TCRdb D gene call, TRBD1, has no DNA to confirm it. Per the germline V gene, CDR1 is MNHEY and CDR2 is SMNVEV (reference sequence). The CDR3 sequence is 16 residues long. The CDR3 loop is CASRRTPGQGNEKLFF. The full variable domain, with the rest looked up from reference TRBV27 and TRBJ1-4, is EAQVTQNPRYLITVTGKKLTVTCSQNMNHEYMSWYRQDPGLGLRQIYYSMNVEVTDKGDVPEGYKVSRKEKRNFPLILESPSPNQTSLYFCASRRTPGQGNEKLFFGSGTQLSVL.

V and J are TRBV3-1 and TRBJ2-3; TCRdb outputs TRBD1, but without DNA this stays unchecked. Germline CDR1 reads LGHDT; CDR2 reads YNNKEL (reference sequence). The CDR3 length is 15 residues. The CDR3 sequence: CASSQMTGGTDTQYF.

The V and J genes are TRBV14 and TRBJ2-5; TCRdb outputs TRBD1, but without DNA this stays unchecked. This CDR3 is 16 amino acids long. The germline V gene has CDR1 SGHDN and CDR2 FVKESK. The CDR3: CASSQVRPRGQETQYF. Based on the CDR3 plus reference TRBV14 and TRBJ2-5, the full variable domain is EAGVTQFPSHSVIEKGQTVTLRCDPISGHDNLYWYRRVMGKEIKFLLHFVKESKQDESGMPNNRFLAERTGGTYSTLKVQPAELEDSGVYFCASSQVRPRGQETQYFGPGTRLLVL.

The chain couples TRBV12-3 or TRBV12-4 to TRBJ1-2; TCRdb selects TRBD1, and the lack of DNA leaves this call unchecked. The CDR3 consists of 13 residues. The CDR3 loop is CATYGGINYGYTF.

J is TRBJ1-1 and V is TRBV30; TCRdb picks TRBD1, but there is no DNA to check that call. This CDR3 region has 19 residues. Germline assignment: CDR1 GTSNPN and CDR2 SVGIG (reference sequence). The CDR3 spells CAWSVWGQGITVERSEAFF.

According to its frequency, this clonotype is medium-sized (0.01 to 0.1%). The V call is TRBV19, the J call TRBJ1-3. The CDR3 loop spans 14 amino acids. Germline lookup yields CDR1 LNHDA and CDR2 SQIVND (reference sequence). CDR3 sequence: CASSIELAGNTIYF. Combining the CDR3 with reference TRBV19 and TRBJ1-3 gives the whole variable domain DGGITQSPKYLFRKEGQNVTLSCEQNLNHDAMYWYRQDPGQGLRLIYYSQIVNDFQKGDIAEGYSVSREKKESFPLTVTSAQKNPTAFYLCASSIELAGNTIYFGEGSWLTVV.

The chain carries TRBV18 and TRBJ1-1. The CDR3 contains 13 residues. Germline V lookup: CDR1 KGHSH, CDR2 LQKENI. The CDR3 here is CASSPGTSTEAFF.

The CDR3 reads CASSSGTGTGGTEAFF. V gene TRBV5-1 combines with J gene TRBJ1-1; with no DNA, the TCRdb D assignment of TRBD1 cannot be verified. CDR1 and CDR2 (germline): SGHRS, YFSETQ. This CDR3 has 16 residues.

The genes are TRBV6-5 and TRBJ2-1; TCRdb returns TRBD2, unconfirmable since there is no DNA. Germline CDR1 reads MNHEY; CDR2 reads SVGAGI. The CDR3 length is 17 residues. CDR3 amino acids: CASSRTSGGLPDNEQFF.

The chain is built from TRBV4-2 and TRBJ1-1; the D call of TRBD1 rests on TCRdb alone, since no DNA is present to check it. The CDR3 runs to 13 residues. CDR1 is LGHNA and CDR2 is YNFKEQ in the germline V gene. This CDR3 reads CASSRDRGTEAFF.

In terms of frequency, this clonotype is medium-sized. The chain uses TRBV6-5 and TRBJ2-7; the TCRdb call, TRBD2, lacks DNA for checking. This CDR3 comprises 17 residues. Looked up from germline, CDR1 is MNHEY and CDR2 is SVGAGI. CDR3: CASSYHSLAGGFSEQYF.

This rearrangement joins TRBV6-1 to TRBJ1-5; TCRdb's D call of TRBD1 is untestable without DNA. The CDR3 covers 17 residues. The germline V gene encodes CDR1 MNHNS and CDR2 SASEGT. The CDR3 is CATRRGEGPQSNQPQHF.